The entry below gives a single TCR beta chain sequence along with its context. The antigen is unknown. These data originate in a study of shared clonotypes between healthy human individuals. Study findings and constraints: Sampling was confined to blood; repertoires within tissues likely differ. Among several donors, roughly 5% of naive CD4 clonotypes were found in common.

The input for sorted-subset replicate PCRs was around 210 ng DNA, tens of thousands of T cell genomes. Clones were read by immunoSEQ multiplex PCR, and TCRdb kept only the in-frame ones, dropping some. The sample carries 950,000 to 1,100,000 clones, about 75% recorded once. Naive CD45RA+ and memory CD45RA-negative subsets were split from CD4+ cells. The germline gives CDR1 SGDLS, CDR2 YYNGEE. Trimming cost V 3 bases and J 3 bases; bases outside gene matches: 7. CDR3 length equals 17 residues. Input material: memory CD4+ T cells sorted from blood. As to subset: CD45RA-negative fraction. This TCR came from a man aged 18 to 29 in good health. The gene calls are TRBV9 and TRBJ1-3; the match to TRBD1 covers 12 bases. The CDR3 nucleotides are TGTGCCAGCAGCGAGGGGACAGGGGGCAATCGTGGAAACACCATATATTTT. Translating gives CASSEGTGGNRGNTIYF.